This entry lists 24 T cell receptor beta chains sequenced from one sample in a study of T cell responses to AZD1222 COVID-19 vaccine. Generated by immunoSEQ multiplex PCR, the TCRdb table keeps only in-frame clones and is missing some. This table has 95,000 to 110,000 clones, about 90% appearing once. Sequenced here: peripheral blood, sampled on day 0 of AZD1222 vaccination. These receptors originate from an adult in good health.

V and J are TRBV7-3 and TRBJ2-5; no firm D call. Trimming pared 0 bases from V and 3 bases from J, leaving 8 bases between. Germline assignment: CDR1 SGHTA and CDR2 FQGTGA. The CDR3 is 14 residues long. Here the CDR3 reads CASSLTGLEETQYF. In DNA, the CDR3 is TGTGCCAGCAGCTTAACTGGGCTAGAAGAGACCCAGTACTTC.

The genes are TRBV28 and TRBJ1-2; D might be TRBD1 (6 bases). Germline values: CDR1 MDHEN, CDR2 SYDVKM. V was clipped by 5 bases and J by 1 base, with 14 bases between them. The CDR3 length is 15 residues. Written as DNA, the CDR3 is TGTGCCAGCAGTCCAGGGAAGGGGGGTAACTATGGCTACACCTTC. Translation gives CASSPGKGGNYGYTF.

This clone was recorded only once. Within the sample, other DNA sequences also encode this same CDR3. This rearrangement joins TRBV7-3 to TRBJ2-7; D may be TRBD1 (5 bases). The germline V gene has CDR1 SGHTA and CDR2 FQGTGA. V shed 2 bases and J shed 3 bases, with 8 bases lying between them. This CDR3 has 13 amino acids. The CDR3, as DNA: TGTGCCAGCAGCTTAGCAGGGAACTACGAGCAGTACTTC. Translation gives CASSLAGNYEQYF.

This chain uses TRBV6-5 with TRBJ2-5; tentatively, D is TRBD2 (5 bases). The germline gives CDR1 MNHEY, CDR2 SVGAGI. This CDR3 region has 14 residues. Trimming removed 0 bases from V and 5 bases from J, with 10 bases in between. CDR3 in amino acids: CASSYSAGWETQYF. The CDR3 DNA sequence: TGTGCCAGCAGTTACTCCGCGGGCTGGGAGACCCAGTACTTC.

The rearrangement uses TRBV7-2 and TRBJ2-5, with TRBD2 as a possible D gene (7 bases). The germline V gene encodes CDR1 SGHTA and CDR2 FQGNSA. The CDR3 has 16 residues. Trimming shortened V by 5 bases and J by 1 base, and 17 bases separated the two germline ends. Here the CDR3 reads CASSPRGALGQETQYF. In DNA form, the CDR3 reads TGTGCCAGCAGCCCCCGGGGGGCCCTAGGCCAAGAGACCCAGTACTTC.

V and J are TRBV18 and TRBJ2-3; 10 positions agree with TRBD2. The CDR3 covers 17 residues. Germline CDR1 and CDR2: KGHSH and LQKENI. The J segment lost 5 bases and the V segment lost 1 base, leaving 9 bases of the junction unmatched. The CDR3, as DNA: TGTGCCAGCTCACCACGAGGAGCGGGGGGGCCGGAAGATACGCAGTATTTT. Residues: CASSPRGAGGPEDTQYF.

This chain joins TRBV28 and TRBJ1-2, with no clear D. V was cut by 6 bases and J by 2 bases, with 7 bases left in between. CDR3 length equals 12 residues. In germline, CDR1 is MDHEN, CDR2 SYDVKM. The CDR3 reads CASSAHNYGYTF. CDR3 nucleotides: TGTGCCAGCAGCGCACACAACTATGGCTACACCTTC.

This chain joins TRBV6-5 and TRBJ1-6; a possible D gene is TRBD1 (5 bases). This CDR3 is 13 amino acids long. Germline V gene data show CDR1 as MNHEY and CDR2 as SVGAGI. V was cut by 6 bases and J by 10 bases, with 13 bases left in between. The CDR3 DNA follows: TGTGCCAGCAGGCTCGACAGTGCCTCACCCCTCCACTTT. It codes for CASRLDSASPLHF.

The chain couples TRBV10-3 to TRBJ2-1, with TRBD2 matching over 15 bases. J lost 15 bases, V lost 6 bases, and 9 bases had no gene match. The germline CDR1 and CDR2 sequences are ENHRY and SYGVKD. This CDR3 spans 14 amino acids. CDR3: CAIRPGLAGGSPFF. In DNA form, the CDR3 reads TGTGCCATCAGGCCCGGACTAGCGGGGGGGTCTCCGTTCTTC.

The rearrangement joins TRBV18 to TRBJ1-1, with a tentative D call TRBD1 (5 bases). The V gene's germline CDR1 is KGHSH and CDR2 LQKENI. The CDR3 sequence is 15 residues long. The V end was cut by 3 bases, the J end by 3 bases, with 14 bases between. The CDR3 DNA reads as TGTGCCAGCTCACCCGGGGCGGGGTCGGACACTGAAGCTTTCTTT. Translation: CASSPGAGSDTEAFF.

The chain joins TRBV4-2 to TRBJ2-7; D uncertain. The CDR3 covers 15 residues. Germline-derived CDR1 and CDR2 are LGHNA and YNFKEQ. The V gene lost 1 base and the J gene lost 9 bases, with 19 bases spanning the gap. CDR3 nucleotides: TGTGCCAGCAGCCAAGTTTTGGCGAGGTGGAATGTGCAGTACTTC. It yields the protein CASSQVLARWNVQYF.

This chain joins TRBV5-5 and TRBJ1-2; TRBD1 agrees at 7 bases. The CDR3 totals 15 residues. Germline V gives CDR1 SGHKS, CDR2 YYEKEE (reference sequence). The V and J ends lost 4 bases and 0 bases, in that order; junction bases with no gene match: 6. CDR3 sequence reads: CASSESQGPNYGYTF. The DNA for the CDR3 is TGTGCCAGCAGCGAGTCACAGGGGCCTAACTATGGCTACACCTTC.

This clone was seen a single time. The chain carries TRBV3-1 (or the pseudogene TRBV3-2) and TRBJ2-7; TRBD2 matches at 9 bases. Germline loops: CDR1 LGHDT, CDR2 YNNKEL (reference sequence). Germline trimming cut 1 base from V and 7 bases from J; bases unmatched to any gene: 11. This CDR3 comprises 16 residues. CDR3 nucleotide sequence: TGTGCCAGCAGCCAAGTTCCAGCTAGCGGGGAGCCAGAGCAGTACTTC. Translation gives CASSQVPASGEPEQYF.

The V gene is TRBV29-1, the J gene TRBJ2-7; D may be TRBD1 or TRBD2 (5 bases each). CDR1 and CDR2 (germline): SQVTM, ANQGSEA. The CDR3 is made up of 14 amino acids. Trimming removed 4 bases from V and 4 bases from J, with 17 bases in between. Here the CDR3 DNA reads TGCAGCGTTGGTCCTCGGGGCAGTAGTTACGAGCAGTACTTC. Translated: CSVGPRGSSYEQYF.

This chain's CDR3 is CASSPDQATNEKLFF. The CDR3 nucleotides read TGTGCCAGCAGCCCCGATCAGGCCACTAATGAAAAACTGTTTTTT. The chain couples TRBV6-6 to TRBJ1-4; no reliable D call. The V and J ends lost 6 bases and 2 bases respectively, with 13 bases between them. This CDR3 is built from 15 residues. The germline V gene encodes CDR1 MNHNY and CDR2 SVGAGI (reference sequence).

The gene calls are TRBV19 and TRBJ1-4, with 7 bases identical to TRBD1. V gave up 7 bases and J gave up 8 bases; unmatched junction bases: 7. CDR3 length equals 13 residues. Germline-derived CDR1 and CDR2 are LNHDA and SQIVND (reference sequence). CDR3 nucleotides: TGTGCCAGTACTGACAGGGAGGGAGAAAAACTGTTTTTT. Translated: CASTDREGEKLFF.

The CDR3 sequence: CSAKGGYEQYF. The CDR3 region has the DNA TGCAGTGCTAAGGGAGGGTACGAGCAGTACTTC. The rearrangement links TRBV20-1 to TRBJ2-7, with 7 bases fitting TRBD2. V shed 4 bases, J shed 4 bases, and the junction held 1 base outside the gene matches. CDR3 length: 11 residues. CDR1 and CDR2 (germline): DFQATT, SNEGSKA (reference sequence).

This clone was detected once. J is TRBJ1-5 and V is TRBV7-2; possible D gene TRBD1, 6 bases. CDR1 is SGHTA, CDR2 FQGNSA, per germline. Trimming left V 3 bases short and J 7 bases short, with 19 bases between. This CDR3 spans 16 amino acids. The CDR3 is CASSLGGGRRGQPQHF. The CDR3 nucleotides are TGTGCCAGCAGCTTGGGAGGGGGGCGCCGAGGCCAGCCCCAGCATTTT.

The CDR3 nucleotides are TGTGCCAGCAGCTTAGGGGGGGGAGGGAGCGCAGATACGCAGTATTTT. Translation: CASSLGGGGSADTQYF. The chain carries TRBV7-8 and TRBJ2-3, with TRBD2 identical over 7 bases. The junction had 8 bases not matched to a gene; V was cut back by 1 base and J by 4 bases. Germline lookup yields CDR1 SGHVS and CDR2 FQNEAQ. This CDR3 region has 16 residues.

The rearrangement joins TRBV30 to TRBJ1-2; TRBD1 agrees at 9 bases. V gave up 4 bases and J gave up 3 bases; unmatched junction bases: 3. Germline CDR1 and CDR2: GTSNPN and SVGIG (reference sequence). The CDR3 loop spans 13 amino acids. CDR3 in amino acids: CAWTRDRDYGYTF. The CDR3 nucleotides read TGTGCCTGGACCCGGGACAGGGACTATGGCTACACCTTC. Variable domain in full (rest from reference TRBV30 and TRBJ1-2): SQTIHQWPATLVQPVGSPLSLECTVEGTSNPNLYWYRQAAGRGLQLLFYSVGIGQISSEVPQNLSASRPQDRQFILSSKKLLLSDSGFYLCAWTRDRDYGYTFGSGTRLTVV.

The chain carries TRBV19 and TRBJ2-1, with 9 positions matching TRBD1. The CDR3 has 15 residues. CDR1 is LNHDA and CDR2 is SQIVND in the germline V gene (reference sequence). Trimming at V came to 6 bases and at J to 3 bases, leaving 6 bases not matched to a gene. Here the CDR3 reads CASRPWTGDYNEQFF. As DNA, the CDR3 is TGTGCCAGTAGACCTTGGACAGGGGACTACAATGAGCAGTTCTTC.

The rearrangement joins TRBV6-5 to TRBJ1-2, with D perhaps TRBD1 (6 bases). This CDR3 region has 16 residues. Trimming pared 4 bases from V and 4 bases from J, leaving 19 bases between. From germline, CDR1 is MNHEY and CDR2 SVGAGI. The CDR3, as DNA: TGTGCCAGCAGTTGGACAGCCCCTCTACTCTCCTATGGCTACACCTTC. Encoded protein: CASSWTAPLLSYGYTF.

V and J are TRBV2 and TRBJ2-7; 8 bases map to TRBD2. Germline V lookup: CDR1 SNHLY, CDR2 FYNNEI. The J segment lost 3 bases and the V segment lost 6 bases, leaving 13 bases of the junction unmatched. CDR3 length: 16 amino acids. The CDR3 region has the DNA TGTGCCAGCAGGAGGCGATTAGCGGGGCAAGGCTACGAGCAGTACTTC. Its translation: CASRRRLAGQGYEQYF.

The gene calls are TRBV19 and TRBJ1-6, with no clear D. Trimming cost V 7 bases and J 0 bases, with 10 bases left between them. Germline CDR1 LNHDA, CDR2 SQIVND (reference sequence). The CDR3 is made up of 15 amino acids. CDR3: CASTSISSYNSPLHF. The DNA of the CDR3 is TGTGCCAGTACCAGCATAAGCTCCTATAATTCACCCCTCCACTTT. Drawing the rest from reference TRBV19 and TRBJ1-6, the complete variable domain is DGGITQSPKYLFRKEGQNVTLSCEQNLNHDAMYWYRQDPGQGLRLIYYSQIVNDFQKGDIAEGYSVSREKKESFPLTVTSAQKNPTAFYLCASTSISSYNSPLHFGNGTRLTVT.